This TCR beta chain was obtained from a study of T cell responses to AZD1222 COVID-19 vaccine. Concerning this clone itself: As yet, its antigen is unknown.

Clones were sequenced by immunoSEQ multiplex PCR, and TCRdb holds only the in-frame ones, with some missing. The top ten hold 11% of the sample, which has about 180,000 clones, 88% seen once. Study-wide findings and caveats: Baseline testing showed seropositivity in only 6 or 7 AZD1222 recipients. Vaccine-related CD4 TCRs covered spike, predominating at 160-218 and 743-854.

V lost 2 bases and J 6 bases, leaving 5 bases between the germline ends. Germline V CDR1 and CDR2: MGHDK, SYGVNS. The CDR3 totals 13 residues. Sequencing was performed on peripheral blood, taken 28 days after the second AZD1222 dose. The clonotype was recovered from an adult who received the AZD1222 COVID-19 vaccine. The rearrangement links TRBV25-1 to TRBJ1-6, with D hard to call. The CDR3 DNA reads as TGTGCCAGCAGTGAAAAGTTTAATTCACCCCTCCACTTT. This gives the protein CASSEKFNSPLHF.